The source of this TCR beta chain is a study of T cell changes during pregnancy in multiple sclerosis. Clones were read by immunoSEQ multiplex PCR, and TCRdb kept only the in-frame ones, dropping some. The table records roughly 40,000 clones, around 94% of them present only once. In this sample, this clone turned up once. V lost 4 bases to trimming and J lost 2 bases, with 13 bases between them. The CDR3 length is 15 residues. Germline lookup yields CDR1 MNHNS and CDR2 SASEGT. The V gene is TRBV6-1, the J gene TRBJ2-3, with D perhaps TRBD1 (5 bases). The clonotype originates from a female donor with multiple sclerosis, enrolled in a pregnancy study. The starting material was peripheral blood, obtained in the third trimester of pregnancy. The CDR3 reads CASSGTRTSTDTQYF. CDR3 coding DNA: TGTGCCAGCAGTGGGACACGAACCTCCACAGATACGCAGTATTTT.